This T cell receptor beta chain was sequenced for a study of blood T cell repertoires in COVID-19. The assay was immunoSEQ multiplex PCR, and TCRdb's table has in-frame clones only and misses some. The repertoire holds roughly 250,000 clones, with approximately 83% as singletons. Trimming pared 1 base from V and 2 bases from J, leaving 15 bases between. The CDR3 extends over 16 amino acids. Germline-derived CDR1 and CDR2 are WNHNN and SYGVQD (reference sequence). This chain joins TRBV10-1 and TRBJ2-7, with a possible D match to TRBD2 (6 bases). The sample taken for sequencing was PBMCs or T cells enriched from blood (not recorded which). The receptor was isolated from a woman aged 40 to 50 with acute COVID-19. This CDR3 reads CASSELRELSAYEQYF. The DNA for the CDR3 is TGCGCCAGCAGTGAGTTGCGGGAACTGTCAGCCTACGAGCAGTACTTC.